The rows below give T cell receptor beta chains drawn from one sample of a study of blood T cells in healthy people across ages. TCRdb fed the 5' RACE reads into MiXCR, producing one record per CDR3 protein. The profile covers 650,000 to 800,000 distinct CDR3 sequences, with 40% to 50% appearing a single time and nearly 20% taken by the ten largest. Sequenced: blood. All receptors come from a man aged 55 to 69 in good health. The CDR3 runs from the conserved cysteine through the conserved F or W. Fields, in order: CDR3 protein, CDR3 DNA, J gene, V gene, D gene, clone size. D genes are given only for firm matches. The listing skips clone size in some rows; elsewhere it reads once, few, many or a size class.

cdr3_aa: CASSYSSRAGEQFF
cdr3_nt: TGTGCCAGCAGTTACTCATCCCGAGCAGGAGAGCAGTTCTTC
j_call: TRBJ2-1
v_call: TRBV6-2/TRBV6-3
d_call: NA
clone_size: NA

cdr3_aa: CASSRGTTSYEQYF
cdr3_nt: TGTGCCAGCAGCAGGGGGACTACAAGCTACGAGCAGTACTTC
j_call: TRBJ2-7
v_call: TRBV27
d_call: NA
clone_size: few

cdr3_aa: CASSYSHNEQFF
cdr3_nt: TGTGCCAGCAGTTACAGTCACAATGAGCAGTTCTTC
j_call: TRBJ2-1
v_call: TRBV28
d_call: NA
clone_size: NA

cdr3_aa: CASSLATAGGRKTQYF
cdr3_nt: TGTGCCAGCAGCTTAGCGACAGCGGGGGGCAGGAAGACCCAGTACTTC
j_call: TRBJ2-5
v_call: TRBV7-8
d_call: TRBD2
clone_size: NA

cdr3_aa: CASTPGVGNQPQHF
cdr3_nt: TGTGCCAGCACCCCGGGGGTTGGGAACCAGCCCCAGCATTTT
j_call: TRBJ1-5
v_call: TRBV12-3/TRBV12-4
d_call: NA
clone_size: few

cdr3_aa: CASSLKRGRSHNEQFF
cdr3_nt: TGCGCCAGCAGCTTGAAACGGGGCCGTTCCCACAATGAGCAGTTCTTC
j_call: TRBJ2-1
v_call: TRBV5-1
d_call: NA
clone_size: NA

cdr3_aa: CASSSRGIRSYEQYF
cdr3_nt: TGTGCCAGCAGCTCGAGAGGGATTAGGTCCTACGAGCAGTACTTC
j_call: TRBJ2-7
v_call: TRBV5-4
d_call: NA
clone_size: few

cdr3_aa: CSATSTSSTDTQYF
cdr3_nt: TGCAGTGCTACCTCGACTAGCAGCACAGATACACAGTATTTT
j_call: TRBJ2-3
v_call: TRBV20-1
d_call: TRBD2
clone_size: NA

cdr3_aa: CASSFPGQPNTEAFF
cdr3_nt: TGTGCCAGCAGCTTCCCGGGACAGCCGAACACTGAAGCTTTCTTT
j_call: TRBJ1-1
v_call: TRBV7-9
d_call: TRBD1
clone_size: few

cdr3_aa: CAISETGGEQYF
cdr3_nt: TGTGCCATCAGTGAGACAGGAGGTGAGCAGTACTTC
j_call: TRBJ2-7
v_call: TRBV10-3
d_call: NA
clone_size: NA

cdr3_aa: CASLPLLSGANVLTF
cdr3_nt: TGTGCCAGCTTACCGCTTCTTTCTGGGGCCAACGTCCTGACTTTC
j_call: TRBJ2-6
v_call: TRBV6-5
d_call: NA
clone_size: NA

cdr3_aa: CSANRGVLQPQHF
cdr3_nt: TGCAGTGCTAATCGGGGGGTCTTGCAGCCCCAGCATTTT
j_call: TRBJ1-5
v_call: TRBV20-1
d_call: NA
clone_size: NA

cdr3_aa: CSGAKSSYNEQFF
cdr3_nt: TGCAGCGGGGCAAAGAGCTCCTACAATGAGCAGTTCTTC
j_call: TRBJ2-1
v_call: TRBV29-1
d_call: NA
clone_size: few

cdr3_aa: CASSQDPSGGPYNEQYF
cdr3_nt: TGCGCCAGCAGCCAAGATCCTAGCGGGGGGCCCTACAATGAGCAGTACTTC
j_call: TRBJ2-7
v_call: TRBV4-1
d_call: TRBD2
clone_size: NA

cdr3_aa: CASSQRLAGAANTGELFF
cdr3_nt: TGCGCCAGCAGCCAAAGACTAGCGGGGGCCGCGAACACCGGGGAGCTGTTTTTT
j_call: TRBJ2-2
v_call: TRBV4-3
d_call: TRBD2
clone_size: few

cdr3_aa: CASSWGRGYEQYF
cdr3_nt: TGTGCCAGCAGTTGGGGCAGGGGGTACGAGCAGTACTTC
j_call: TRBJ2-7
v_call: TRBV6-2/TRBV6-3
d_call: TRBD1
clone_size: NA

cdr3_aa: CAGSLAPGGSETQYF
cdr3_nt: TGTGCCGGCAGCTTAGCCCCGGGAGGATCGGAGACCCAGTACTTC
j_call: TRBJ2-5
v_call: TRBV11-2
d_call: TRBD2
clone_size: few

cdr3_aa: CSGGSLSEQYF
cdr3_nt: TGCAGCGGTGGATCCCTTTCCGAGCAGTACTTC
j_call: TRBJ2-7
v_call: TRBV29-1
d_call: NA
clone_size: NA

cdr3_aa: CASRLDSKGGEQYF
cdr3_nt: TGTGCCAGCAGATTGGACAGTAAAGGGGGAGAGCAGTACTTC
j_call: TRBJ2-7
v_call: TRBV7-2
d_call: NA
clone_size: NA

cdr3_aa: CASSDDRGAGEQFF
cdr3_nt: TGCGCCAGCAGCGACGACAGGGGTGCGGGTGAGCAGTTCTTC
j_call: TRBJ2-1
v_call: TRBV5-1
d_call: TRBD1
clone_size: NA

cdr3_aa: CASSPGRTTYEQYF
cdr3_nt: TGTGCCAGCAGCCCCGGCAGGACCACCTACGAGCAGTACTTC
j_call: TRBJ2-7
v_call: TRBV7-9
d_call: NA
clone_size: many

cdr3_aa: CSARVGTGGSANTGELFF
cdr3_nt: TGCAGTGCTAGAGTTGGGACAGGTGGATCCGCGAACACCGGGGAGCTGTTTTTT
j_call: TRBJ2-2
v_call: TRBV20-1
d_call: TRBD1
clone_size: NA

cdr3_aa: CASSYTRYGYTF
cdr3_nt: TGTGCCAGCAGCTACACGAGATATGGCTACACCTTC
j_call: TRBJ1-2
v_call: TRBV11-2
d_call: NA
clone_size: once